This is a list of T cell receptor beta chains from one sample in a study of blood T cells in healthy people across ages. MiXCR, applied by TCRdb to the 5' RACE reads, yields one record per CDR3 protein. The data show 550,000 to 650,000 distinct CDR3 sequences, with approximately 30% seen just once and around 16% held by the top ten. Sequenced sample: blood. All receptors derive from a woman aged 80 or over in good health. The conserved cysteine and the conserved F or W are not part of the CDR3 here. D genes are given only for firm matches.

d_call,j_call,v_call,cdr3_aa
-,TRBJ2-7,TRBV9,ASSVGGGRGYEQY
-,TRBJ1-5,TRBV20-1,SASLRSALGSNQPQH
-,TRBJ2-3,TRBV6-6,ASRDRYTQY
-,TRBJ2-3,TRBV6-5,ASSNRALTDTQY
TRBD1,TRBJ2-7,TRBV19,ASSQDRGLRYEQY
-,TRBJ2-3,TRBV20-1,SARGPEGSNTQY
-,TRBJ2-5,TRBV11-3,ASSFSEQETQY
-,TRBJ2-3,TRBV7-2,ASSLRYNTQY
TRBD1,TRBJ2-3,TRBV6-5,ASSGDSLTDTQY
-,TRBJ2-5,TRBV5-1,ASGPQGTPQETQY
TRBD2,TRBJ2-1,TRBV12-3/TRBV12-4,ASSLGSSGSEHNEQF
TRBD2,TRBJ2-3,TRBV20-1,SARGLAGGVSDTQY
-,TRBJ2-5,TRBV7-9,ASSLETGGQY
TRBD2,TRBJ2-3,TRBV29-1,SVGSGGVTDTQY
-,TRBJ2-1,TRBV4-2,ASSFKVADEQF
-,TRBJ2-7,TRBV7-2,ASSLATANTLEQY
-,TRBJ1-2,TRBV28,ASRTQGGYNYGYT
-,TRBJ1-1,TRBV15,ATSRGGQNTEAF
-,TRBJ1-6,TRBV4-2,ASSHPPGGRVSPLH
TRBD2,TRBJ2-4,TRBV7-3,ASSLIAGVGKNIQY
-,TRBJ2-7,TRBV29-1,SVEQDTCEQY
-,TRBJ1-4,TRBV12-3/TRBV12-4,ASRQDLEKLF
TRBD2,TRBJ2-2,TRBV20-1,SARDRLAGGSGELF
TRBD1,TRBJ1-1,TRBV7-2,ASSLTRGRGEAF